A selection of T cell receptor beta chains follows, all from one sample in a study of T-cell memory formation after mild COVID-19. Each CDR3 protein is one row after TCRdb ran MiXCR on the 5' RACE reads. Here the sample spans 100,000 or so distinct CDR3 sequences, approximately 12% being singletons. Sequenced sample: PBMCs or a T cell subset sorted from them (not recorded which). The receptors were gathered from a man younger than 35 who had mild COVID-19 (a few samples of this study predate the infection). Cell type and time point are not known. Each CDR3 is given with its conserved first and last residue. The D gene is left open where the match is weak. The size of a clone is reported for some rows only, either as once, few or many, or as a class for expanded clones.

j_gene,d_gene,v_gene,abundance,CDR3aa,CDR3nt
TRBJ2-1,NA,TRBV14,few,CASGSLDANEQFF,TGTGCCAGCGGCTCGCTTGACGCCAATGAGCAGTTCTTC
TRBJ2-5,NA,TRBV29-1,NA,CSVETWRQETQYF,TGCAGCGTTGAAACGTGGCGGCAAGAGACCCAGTACTTC
TRBJ2-5,TRBD2,TRBV7-2,NA,CASSLSLIISGGAKETQYF,TGTGCCAGCAGCTTATCACTTATAATTAGCGGGGGGGCAAAAGAGACCCAGTACTTC
TRBJ1-4,TRBD1,TRBV2,NA,CASSDAGTGRTNEKLFF,TGTGCCAGCAGTGACGCCGGGACAGGGAGGACTAATGAAAAACTGTTTTTT
TRBJ2-5,TRBD2,TRBV4-3,many,CASSHLNEAGGVETQYF,TGCGCCAGCAGCCACCTCAACGAAGCGGGGGGAGTAGAGACCCAGTACTTC
TRBJ1-5,TRBD1,TRBV9,few,CASSAGQGFDQPQHF,TGTGCCAGCAGCGCGGGACAGGGTTTTGACCAGCCCCAGCATTTT
TRBJ1-1,NA,TRBV7-9,many,CASSLDWGPEAFF,TGTGCCAGCAGCTTAGATTGGGGTCCTGAAGCTTTCTTT
TRBJ1-2,NA,TRBV20-1,NA,CSASGEGGNPFYGYTF,TGCAGTGCTAGTGGAGAAGGTGGGAACCCCTTCTATGGCTACACCTTC
TRBJ1-1,NA,TRBV20-1,few,CRPKRELMNTEAFF,TGCAGGCCAAAGCGGGAGCTCATGAACACTGAAGCTTTCTTT
TRBJ1-1,NA,TRBV5-1,few,CASSPAPGQMNTEAFF,TGCGCCAGCAGCCCGGCACCGGGACAAATGAACACTGAAGCTTTCTTT
TRBJ2-1,TRBD1,TRBV29-1,few,CSAVDRAHYNEQFF,TGCAGCGCCGTGGACAGGGCGCACTACAATGAGCAGTTCTTC
TRBJ2-1,TRBD2,TRBV27,few,CASSSGLAGTYNEQFF,TGTGCCAGCAGTTCCGGACTAGCGGGGACATACAATGAGCAGTTCTTC
TRBJ2-1,TRBD1,TRBV7-8,NA,CASRQSGTAEENEQFF,TGTGCCAGCAGACAATCCGGGACAGCGGAGGAGAATGAGCAGTTCTTC
TRBJ2-7,NA,TRBV7-2,NA,CASSLTGQSYEQYF,TGTGCCAGCAGCTTGACAGGTCAGTCCTACGAGCAGTACTTC
TRBJ2-1,TRBD2,TRBV29-1,NA,CSVAPGLEQFF,TGCAGCGTGGCCCCGGGACTAGAGCAGTTCTTC
TRBJ1-4,NA,TRBV7-9,few,CASANTYLRLREKLFF,TGTGCCAGCGCGAACACTTACCTACGGCTGAGGGAAAAACTGTTTTTT
TRBJ2-7,NA,TRBV19,NA,CASSSGLLSYEQYF,TGTGCCAGTTCATCCGGACTCCTCTCCTACGAGCAGTACTTC
TRBJ2-5,TRBD1,TRBV9,NA,CASSDGQGGETQYF,TGTGCCAGCAGCGACGGACAGGGAGGAGAGACCCAGTACTTC
TRBJ2-2,NA,TRBV14,NA,CASSQRGPWELFF,TGTGCCAGCAGCCAAAGAGGGCCCTGGGAGCTGTTTTTT
TRBJ2-5,NA,TRBV29-1,NA,CSAIILGTQYF,TGCAGCGCCATTATCCTTGGGACCCAGTACTTC
TRBJ2-5,NA,TRBV4-1,many,CASSPFGAGAQETQYF,TGCGCCAGCAGTCCGTTTGGGGCGGGGGCACAAGAGACCCAGTACTTC
TRBJ2-1,NA,TRBV7-9,many,CASSGNEQFF,TGTGCCAGCAGTGGTAATGAGCAGTTCTTC
TRBJ2-1,TRBD2,TRBV5-1,few,CASSLVPGLAAYNEQFF,TGCGCCAGCAGCTTGGTACCCGGACTAGCGGCCTACAATGAGCAGTTCTTC
TRBJ2-4,NA,TRBV21-1,few,CASSNLRDRGRVDIQYF,TGTGCCAGCAGCAACCTTAGGGACAGGGGGCGCGTAGACATTCAGTACTTC
TRBJ2-2,TRBD1,TRBV11-2,many,CATWTGNIGELFF,TGTGCCACCTGGACAGGGAACATCGGGGAGCTGTTTTTT
TRBJ2-7,NA,TRBV4-1,few,CASSSGPGIVYEQYF,TGCGCCAGCAGCTCAGGTCCGGGGATAGTGTACGAGCAGTACTTC
TRBJ2-7,NA,TRBV7-2,NA,CASSLASETYEQYF,TGTGCCAGCAGCTTAGCATCAGAGACCTACGAGCAGTACTTC
TRBJ2-5,NA,TRBV2,few,CASSDYASEETQYF,TGTGCCAGCAGTGACTATGCTAGCGAGGAGACCCAGTACTTC
TRBJ2-1,TRBD1,TRBV25-1,NA,CASTPIGRGRDNEQFF,TGTGCCAGCACCCCCATCGGCAGGGGGCGCGACAATGAGCAGTTCTTC
TRBJ2-2,TRBD2,TRBV7-7,NA,CASSLGLAGGSNTGELFF,TGTGCCAGCAGCTTAGGCCTAGCGGGGGGCTCGAACACCGGGGAGCTGTTTTTT
TRBJ2-6,NA,TRBV7-3,few,CASSPGYSGANVLTF,TGTGCCAGCAGCCCTGGGTACTCTGGGGCCAACGTCCTGACTTTC
TRBJ2-1,NA,TRBV7-9,NA,CASSFEPGSYNEQFF,TGTGCCAGCAGCTTCGAGCCTGGGTCCTACAATGAGCAGTTCTTC
TRBJ1-1,NA,TRBV19,NA,CASSQMGNTEAFF,TGTGCCAGTAGTCAAATGGGGAACACTGAAGCTTTCTTT
TRBJ2-1,NA,TRBV7-8,NA,CASSLWGHSSYNEQFF,TGTGCCAGCAGCTTATGGGGACACAGCTCCTACAATGAGCAGTTCTTC
TRBJ2-1,NA,TRBV9,few,CASSGGAGEQFF,TGTGCCAGCAGCGGGGGGGCGGGCGAGCAGTTCTTC
TRBJ1-1,TRBD1,TRBV7-8,few,CASSLRLLGQEAFF,TGTGCCAGCAGCTTACGGTTGTTGGGACAGGAAGCTTTCTTT
TRBJ2-7,TRBD1,TRBV12-5,NA,CASGLGTGVHEQYF,TGTGCTAGTGGTTTGGGGACAGGGGTCCACGAGCAGTACTTC
TRBJ2-1,NA,TRBV6-2/TRBV6-3,many,CASSLSNEQFF,TGTGCCAGCAGTCTTAGCAATGAGCAGTTCTTC
TRBJ1-1,NA,TRBV4-2,few,CASSAGSRGTEAFF,TGTGCCAGCAGCGCAGGGAGCCGAGGGACTGAAGCTTTCTTT
TRBJ2-3,NA,TRBV12-3/TRBV12-4,once,CASSLDLDTQYF,TGTGCCAGCAGTTTAGACCTGGATACGCAGTATTTT
TRBJ2-7,TRBD2,TRBV6-5,many,CASSLFQPAGGGYEQYF,TGTGCCAGCAGTTTATTTCAGCCGGCGGGGGGCGGGTACGAGCAGTACTTC
TRBJ1-4,NA,TRBV6-1,NA,CASSVTRINEKLFF,TGTGCCAGCAGTGTCACAAGGATAAATGAAAAACTGTTTTTT
TRBJ2-7,TRBD1,TRBV25-1,few,CASVPGQGYEQYF,TGTGCCTCTGTCCCGGGACAGGGGTACGAGCAGTACTTC
TRBJ1-1,TRBD1,TRBV5-1,NA,CASRPGDRVDETEAFF,TGCGCCAGCAGACCTGGGGACAGGGTGGATGAGACTGAAGCTTTCTTT
TRBJ1-3,NA,TRBV7-6,many,CASSLGSNTYSGNTIYF,TGTGCCAGCAGCTTAGGATCCAACACCTACTCTGGAAACACCATATATTTT
TRBJ2-1,NA,TRBV7-8,many,CASSLEGLGRFF,TGTGCCAGCAGCTTAGAGGGGTTGGGCCGGTTCTTC
TRBJ2-1,NA,TRBV7-6,few,CASSLRPGMDEQFF,TGTGCCAGCAGCTTACGTCCGGGAATGGATGAGCAGTTCTTC
TRBJ2-6,TRBD1,TRBV4-1,NA,CASSQGPMPGGPSGANVLTF,TGCGCCAGCAGCCAAGGACCAATGCCAGGGGGCCCTTCTGGGGCCAACGTCCTGACTTTC
TRBJ2-1,TRBD1,TRBV4-1,NA,CASSPMRGQGDYNEQFF,TGCGCCAGCAGCCCCATGCGGGGACAGGGAGACTACAATGAGCAGTTCTTC
TRBJ2-5,TRBD1,TRBV12-3/TRBV12-4,NA,CASSPDRGKETQYF,TGTGCCAGCAGTCCGGACAGGGGAAAAGAGACCCAGTACTTC
TRBJ2-1,TRBD2,TRBV12-3/TRBV12-4,few,CASSGLGIYNEQFF,TGTGCCAGCAGTGGACTAGGGATTTACAATGAGCAGTTCTTC